Listed below are T cell receptor beta chains from one sample, sequenced in a study of cytomegalovirus exposure and HLA in healthy donors. Repertoires were generated with immunoSEQ multiplex PCR, while TCRdb's copy carries only in-frame clones and drops some. The sample includes under 120,000 clones, about 74% of them seen just once. Material: PBMCs. These receptors were taken from a female donor in good health and CMV-seropositive. Each CDR3 is given with its conserved first and last residue. Fields, in order: V gene, clone size, D gene, J gene, CDR3 DNA, CDR3 protein. D genes are given only for firm matches. Size tells how often a clone was seen (once, few, many) or the class of an expanded clone, and some rows leave it out.

>TRBV4-1|.|TRBD2|TRBJ2-7
TGCGCCAGCAGCCATGGACTAGCGGGTCGCGAGCAGTACTTC
CASSHGLAGREQYF
>TRBV2|.|.|TRBJ2-5
TGTGCCAGCAGTGAAGGACGGTGGGAGTGGGCCCAGTACTTC
CASSEGRWEWAQYF
>TRBV7-9|.|.|TRBJ2-6
TGTGCCAGCAGCAAGGGACATTCCTCTGGGGCCAACGTCCTGACTTTC
CASSKGHSSGANVLTF
>TRBV2|.|.|TRBJ1-1
TGTGCCAGCAGTGAATTAAAGGGGCCTTGGACTGAAGCTTTCTTT
CASSELKGPWTEAFF
>TRBV7-6|.|TRBD2|TRBJ2-7
TGTGCCAGCAGCTTTACCAGCGGGGGGTCCGACGAGCAGTACTTC
CASSFTSGGSDEQYF
>TRBV29-1|.|TRBD1|TRBJ1-2
TGCAGCCTTACCGGACAGGGAGGAAGCTATGGCTACACCTTC
CSLTGQGGSYGYTF
>TRBV14|once|TRBD2|TRBJ2-7
TGTGCCAGCAGCCCCTGGACTAGCGGGAGTTCGGGTGGCGAGCAGTACTTC
CASSPWTSGSSGGEQYF
>TRBV4-3|.|.|TRBJ1-2
TGCGCCAGCAGCCAAGACTACACAGTTAACTATGGCTACACCTTC
CASSQDYTVNYGYTF
>TRBV21-1|.|.|TRBJ1-2
TGTGCCAGCAGCACACAGGGTAGGGCTCCTACTACAGCTAACTATGGCTACACCTTC
CASSTQGRAPTTANYGYTF
>TRBV13|.|TRBD2|TRBJ2-5
TGTGCCAGCAGCTCCGGGACTAGCGGGGGGGACCAAGAGACCCAGTACTTC
CASSSGTSGGDQETQYF
>TRBV19|.|TRBD2|TRBJ2-2
TGTGCCAGTAACCTACTAGCGGGATCCACCGGGGAGCTGTTTTTT
CASNLLAGSTGELFF
>TRBV7-8|.|.|TRBJ1-2
TGTGCCAGCAGCCTACAGAGATATGGCTACACCTTC
CASSLQRYGYTF
>TRBV25-1|.|TRBD2|TRBJ2-1
TGTGCCAGCAGTGAAGGGCTAGCGGCCGGAATATCCTACAATGAGCAGTTCTTC
CASSEGLAAGISYNEQFF
>TRBV30|once|TRBD1|TRBJ1-2
TGTGCCTGGAGTGTAGGACAGGGGGCGCGTGTTAGTGGCTACACCTTC
CAWSVGQGARVSGYTF
>TRBV28|.|.|TRBJ1-2
TGTGCCAGCAACAGGGCACAAGGCTACACCTTC
CASNRAQGYTF